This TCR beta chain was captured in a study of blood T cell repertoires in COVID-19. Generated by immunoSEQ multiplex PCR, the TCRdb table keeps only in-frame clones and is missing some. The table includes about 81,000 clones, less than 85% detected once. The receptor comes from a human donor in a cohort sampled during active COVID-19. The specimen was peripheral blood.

The CDR3 here is CASSEIGQNSPLHF. The DNA of the CDR3 is TGTGCCAGCAGTGAAATAGGACAAAATTCACCCCTCCACTTT. This chain links TRBV6-1 with TRBJ1-6, with TRBD1 as a possible D gene (5 bases). The CDR3 extends over 14 amino acids. V was cut by 2 bases and J by 7 bases, with 9 bases left in between. CDR1 MNHNS and CDR2 SASEGT come from the germline V gene.